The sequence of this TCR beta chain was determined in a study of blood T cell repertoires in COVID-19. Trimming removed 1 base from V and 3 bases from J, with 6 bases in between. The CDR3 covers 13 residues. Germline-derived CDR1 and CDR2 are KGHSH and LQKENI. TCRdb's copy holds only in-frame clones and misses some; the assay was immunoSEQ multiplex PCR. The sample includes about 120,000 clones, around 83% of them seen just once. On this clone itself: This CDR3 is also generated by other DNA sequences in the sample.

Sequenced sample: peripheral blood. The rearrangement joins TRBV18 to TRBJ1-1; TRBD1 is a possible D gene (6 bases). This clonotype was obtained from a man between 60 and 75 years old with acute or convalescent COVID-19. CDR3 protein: CASSPQGDTEAFF. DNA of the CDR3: TGTGCCAGCTCACCACAGGGGGACACTGAAGCTTTCTTT.